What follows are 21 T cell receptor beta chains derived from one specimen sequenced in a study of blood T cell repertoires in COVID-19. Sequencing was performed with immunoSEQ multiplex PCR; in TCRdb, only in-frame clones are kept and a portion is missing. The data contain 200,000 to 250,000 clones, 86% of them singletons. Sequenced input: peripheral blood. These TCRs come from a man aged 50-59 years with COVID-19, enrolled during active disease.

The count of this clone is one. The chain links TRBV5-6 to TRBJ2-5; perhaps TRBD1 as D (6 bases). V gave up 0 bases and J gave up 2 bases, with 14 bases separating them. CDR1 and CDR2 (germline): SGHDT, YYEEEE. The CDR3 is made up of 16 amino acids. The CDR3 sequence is CASSLAGTRFQETQYF. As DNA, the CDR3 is TGTGCCAGCAGCTTGGCCGGGACAAGGTTTCAAGAGACCCAGTACTTC.

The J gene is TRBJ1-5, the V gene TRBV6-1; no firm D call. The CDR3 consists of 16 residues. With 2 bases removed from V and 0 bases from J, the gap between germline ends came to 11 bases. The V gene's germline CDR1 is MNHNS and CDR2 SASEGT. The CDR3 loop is CASSEFVTISNQPQHF. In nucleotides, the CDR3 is TGTGCCAGCAGTGAATTTGTGACAATTAGCAATCAGCCCCAGCATTTT.

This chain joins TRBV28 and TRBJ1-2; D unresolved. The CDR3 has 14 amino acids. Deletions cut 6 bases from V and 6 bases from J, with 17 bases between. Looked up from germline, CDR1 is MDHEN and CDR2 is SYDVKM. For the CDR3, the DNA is TGTGCCAGCAGCCCAGGAGGCTTTAGGGATGGCTACACCTTC. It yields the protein CASSPGGFRDGYTF.

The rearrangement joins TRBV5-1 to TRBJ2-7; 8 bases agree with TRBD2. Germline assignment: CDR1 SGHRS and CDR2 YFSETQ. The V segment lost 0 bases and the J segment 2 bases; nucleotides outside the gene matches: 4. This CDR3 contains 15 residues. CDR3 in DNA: TGCGCCAGCAGCTTGGCCGGGGGGGGCCCCTACGAGCAGTACTTC. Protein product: CASSLAGGGPYEQYF.

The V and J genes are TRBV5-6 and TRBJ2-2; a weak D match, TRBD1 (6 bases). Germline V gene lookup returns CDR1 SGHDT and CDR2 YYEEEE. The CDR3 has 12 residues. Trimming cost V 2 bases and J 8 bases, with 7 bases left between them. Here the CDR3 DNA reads TGTGCCAGCAGCTTCGGGACAGGGGAGCTGTTTTTT. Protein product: CASSFGTGELFF.

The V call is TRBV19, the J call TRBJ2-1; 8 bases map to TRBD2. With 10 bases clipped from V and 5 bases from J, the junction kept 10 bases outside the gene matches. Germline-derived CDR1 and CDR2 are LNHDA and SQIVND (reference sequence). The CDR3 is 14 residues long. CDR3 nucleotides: TGTGCCACCGCCTGGCGGGGGGCAGACAATGAGCAGTTCTTC. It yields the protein CATAWRGADNEQFF. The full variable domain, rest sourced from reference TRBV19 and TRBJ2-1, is DGGITQSPKYLFRKEGQNVTLSCEQNLNHDAMYWYRQDPGQGLRLIYYSQIVNDFQKGDIAEGYSVSREKKESFPLTVTSAQKNPTAFYLCATAWRGADNEQFFGPGTRLTVL.

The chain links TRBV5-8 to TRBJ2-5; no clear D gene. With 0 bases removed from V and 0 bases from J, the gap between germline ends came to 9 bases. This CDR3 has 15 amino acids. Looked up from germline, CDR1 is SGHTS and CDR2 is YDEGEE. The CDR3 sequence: CASSLGDRDQETQYF. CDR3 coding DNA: TGTGCCAGCAGCTTGGGCGACCGGGACCAAGAGACCCAGTACTTC.

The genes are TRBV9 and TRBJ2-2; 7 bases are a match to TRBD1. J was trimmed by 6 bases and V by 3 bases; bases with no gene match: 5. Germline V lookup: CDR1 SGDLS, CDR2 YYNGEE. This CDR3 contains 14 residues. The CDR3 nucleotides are TGTGCCAGCAGCGCGATTGACAGGGCCGGGGAGCTGTTTTTT. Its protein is CASSAIDRAGELFF.

CDR3 nucleotides: TGTGCCAGCAGAATAAGGACGGACAATAATTCACCCCTCCACTTT. Amino acid sequence: CASRIRTDNNSPLHF. The chain has TRBV7-2 and TRBJ1-6; the D gene is possibly TRBD1 (5 bases). The V end was cut by 6 bases, the J end by 5 bases, with 14 bases between. Looked up from germline, CDR1 is SGHTA and CDR2 is FQGNSA. This CDR3 comprises 15 residues.

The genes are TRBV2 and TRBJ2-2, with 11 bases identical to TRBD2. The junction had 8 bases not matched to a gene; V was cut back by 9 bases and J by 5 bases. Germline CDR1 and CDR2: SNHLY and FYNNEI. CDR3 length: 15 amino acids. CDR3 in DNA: TGTGCCAGTCGACCTGGGACTAGCGGTACCGGGGAGCTGTTTTTT. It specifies CASRPGTSGTGELFF.

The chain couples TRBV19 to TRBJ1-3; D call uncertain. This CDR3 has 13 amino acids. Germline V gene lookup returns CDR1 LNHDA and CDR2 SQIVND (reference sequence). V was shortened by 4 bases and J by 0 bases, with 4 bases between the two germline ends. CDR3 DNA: TGTGCCAGTAGTAGTAGCTCTGGAAACACCATATATTTT. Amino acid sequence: CASSSSSGNTIYF.

The CDR3 region is CAWNSQRGLRETQYF. In nucleotides, the CDR3 is TGTGCCTGGAATTCCCAAAGGGGGCTGAGGGAGACCCAGTACTTC. The rearrangement joins TRBV30 to TRBJ2-5; 7 nucleotides match TRBD1. The CDR3 sequence is 15 residues long. V lost 4 bases to trimming and J lost 5 bases; unmatched junction nucleotides: 13. Germline V gene sequence: CDR1 GTSNPN, CDR2 SVGIG (reference sequence).

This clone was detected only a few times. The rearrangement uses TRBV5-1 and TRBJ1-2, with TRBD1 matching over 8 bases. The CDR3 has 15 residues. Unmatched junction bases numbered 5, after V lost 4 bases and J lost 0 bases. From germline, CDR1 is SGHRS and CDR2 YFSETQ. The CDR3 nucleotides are TGCGCCAGCAGCAAGACAGGGGAGGCTAACTATGGCTACACCTTC. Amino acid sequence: CASSKTGEANYGYTF.

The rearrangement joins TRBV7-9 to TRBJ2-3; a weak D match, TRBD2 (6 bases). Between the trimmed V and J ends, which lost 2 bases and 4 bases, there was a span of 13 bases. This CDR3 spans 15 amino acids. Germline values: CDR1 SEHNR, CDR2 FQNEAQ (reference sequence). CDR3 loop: CASSLQLADPDTQYF. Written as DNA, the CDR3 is TGTGCCAGCAGCTTACAACTAGCTGACCCAGATACGCAGTATTTT.

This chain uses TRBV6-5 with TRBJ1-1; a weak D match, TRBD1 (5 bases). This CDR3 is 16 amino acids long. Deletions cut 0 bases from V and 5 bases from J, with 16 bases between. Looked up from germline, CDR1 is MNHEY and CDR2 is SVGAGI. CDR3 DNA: TGTGCCAGCAGTTACTCTCGGACCGGCGGGGGGACTGAAGCTTTCTTT. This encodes CASSYSRTGGGTEAFF.

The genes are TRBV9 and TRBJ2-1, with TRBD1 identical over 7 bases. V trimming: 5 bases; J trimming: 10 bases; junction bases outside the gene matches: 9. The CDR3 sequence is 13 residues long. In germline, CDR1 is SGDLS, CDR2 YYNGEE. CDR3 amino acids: CASSKGAGGEQFF. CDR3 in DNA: TGTGCCAGCAGTAAGGGGGCTGGCGGAGAGCAGTTCTTC.

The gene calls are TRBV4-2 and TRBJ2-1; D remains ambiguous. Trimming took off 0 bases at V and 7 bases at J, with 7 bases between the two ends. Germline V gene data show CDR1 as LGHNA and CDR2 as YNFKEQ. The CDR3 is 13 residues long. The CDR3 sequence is CASSQDRLNEQFF. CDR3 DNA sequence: TGTGCCAGCAGCCAAGATAGATTGAATGAGCAGTTCTTC.

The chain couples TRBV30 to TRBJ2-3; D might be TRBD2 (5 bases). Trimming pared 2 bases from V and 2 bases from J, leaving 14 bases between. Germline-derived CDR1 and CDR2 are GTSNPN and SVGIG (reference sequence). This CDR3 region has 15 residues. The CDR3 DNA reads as TGTGCCTGGAGTCTGGCCAGCGGTAACACAGATACGCAGTATTTT. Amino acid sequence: CAWSLASGNTDTQYF.

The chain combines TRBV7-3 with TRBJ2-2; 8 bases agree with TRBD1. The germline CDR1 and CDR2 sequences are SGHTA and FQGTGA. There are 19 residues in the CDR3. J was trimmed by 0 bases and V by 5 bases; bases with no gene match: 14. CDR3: CASSLSGQGRFANTGELFF. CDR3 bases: TGTGCCAGCAGCCTAAGTGGACAGGGAAGGTTCGCGAACACCGGGGAGCTGTTTTTT.

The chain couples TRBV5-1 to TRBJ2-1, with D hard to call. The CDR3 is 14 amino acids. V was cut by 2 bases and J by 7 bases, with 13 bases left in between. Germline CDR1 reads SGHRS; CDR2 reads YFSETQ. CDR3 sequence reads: CASSLISLLNEQFF. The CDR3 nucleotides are TGCGCCAGCAGCTTAATTTCTTTATTGAATGAGCAGTTCTTC.

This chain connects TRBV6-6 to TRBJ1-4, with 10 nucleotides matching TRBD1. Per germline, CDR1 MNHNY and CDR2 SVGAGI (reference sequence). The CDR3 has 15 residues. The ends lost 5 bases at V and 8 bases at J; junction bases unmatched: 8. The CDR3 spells CASSDPGQGLEKLFF. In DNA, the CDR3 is TGTGCCAGCAGTGACCCGGGACAGGGGTTGGAAAAACTGTTTTTT.